One and the same sample provided the 9 T cell receptor beta chains below, sequenced in a study of cytomegalovirus exposure and HLA in healthy donors. The PCR employed 60 Vbeta primers together with 13 Jbeta primers. Generated by immunoSEQ multiplex PCR, the TCRdb table keeps only in-frame clones and is missing some. The sample shows approximately 97,000 clones, 79% of them seen only once. The sequenced sample consisted of PBMCs. The receptors stem from a male donor in good health and CMV-seropositive.

This chain links TRBV5-1 with TRBJ2-5; a possible D gene is TRBD2 (6 bases). Germline CDR1 is SGHRS and CDR2 is YFSETQ. This CDR3 is built from 15 residues. Trimming pared 0 bases from V and 5 bases from J, leaving 14 bases between. The CDR3: CASSLAASEGETQYF. The DNA for the CDR3 is TGCGCCAGCAGCTTGGCCGCTAGCGAGGGGGAGACCCAGTACTTC.

This clone has more than one count but fewer than ten. The genes are TRBV10-3 and TRBJ1-6, with D possibly being TRBD1 (6 bases). There are 14 residues in the CDR3. V lost 4 bases, J lost 7 bases, and 11 bases lay in between. Germline loops: CDR1 ENHRY, CDR2 SYGVKD. This chain's CDR3 is CAISGEGGNSPLHF. For the CDR3, the DNA is TGTGCCATCAGTGGTGAGGGGGGGAATTCACCCCTCCACTTT.

The J gene is TRBJ2-7, the V gene TRBV7-9, with D possibly TRBD2 on 6 matching bases. Trimming took 5 bases from V and 7 from J, leaving 30 bases between them. Germline assignment: CDR1 SEHNR and CDR2 FQNEAQ (reference sequence). The CDR3 is made up of 18 amino acids. CDR3 in amino acids: CASSPTRQVGLKVWEQYF. CDR3 in DNA: TGTGCCAGCAGCCCAACTAGGCAGGTGGGACTGAAGGTATGGGAGCAGTACTTC. The whole variable domain, filled in from reference TRBV7-9 and TRBJ2-7, reads DTGVSQNPRHKITKRGQNVTFRCDPISEHNRLYWYRQTLGQGPEFLTYFQNEAQLEKSRLLSDRFSAERPKGSFSTLEIQRTEQGDSAMYLCASSPTRQVGLKVWEQYFGPGTRLTVT.

CDR3 sequence reads: CASSTGTYGYTF. The CDR3 DNA is TGTGCCAGCTCGACAGGTACCTATGGCTACACCTTC. The chain recombines TRBV27 with TRBJ1-2; maybe TRBD1 (6 bases). Germline CDR1 reads MNHEY; CDR2 reads SMNVEV (reference sequence). This CDR3 has 12 amino acids. Trimming took off 8 bases at V and 4 bases at J, with 11 bases between the two ends.

CDR3 nucleotide sequence: TGTGCCAGCTCACCGACGGCAGGGACTGAAGCTTTCTTT. This translates into CASSPTAGTEAFF. The chain combines TRBV18 with TRBJ1-1; TRBD1 might be the D (5 bases). This CDR3 has 13 amino acids. CDR1 and CDR2 from the germline V gene are KGHSH and LQKENI. The germline V and J ends were trimmed by 3 bases and 5 bases, with 10 bases remaining between them.

This chain uses TRBV7-2 with TRBJ1-2, with TRBD1 as a possible D gene (5 bases). This CDR3 comprises 14 residues. The germline CDR1 and CDR2 sequences are SGHTA and FQGNSA. Between the trimmed V and J ends, which lost 5 bases and 4 bases, there was a span of 14 bases. In DNA, the CDR3 is TGTGCCAGCAGCCCCCGGGGGAGCCCCTATGGCTACACCTTC. This gives the protein CASSPRGSPYGYTF. The variable domain in full, completed from reference TRBV7-2 and TRBJ1-2, reads GAGVSQSPSNKVTEKGKDVELRCDPISGHTALYWYRQSLGQGLEFLIYFQGNSAPDKSGLPSDRFSAERTGGSVSTLTIQRTQQEDSAVYLCASSPRGSPYGYTFGSGTRLTVV.

The chain links TRBV19 to TRBJ1-5; D is ambiguous. Between the trimmed V and J ends, which lost 7 bases and 6 bases, there was a span of 16 bases. This CDR3 is 14 amino acids long. The germline V gene encodes CDR1 LNHDA and CDR2 SQIVND (reference sequence). For the CDR3, the DNA is TGTGCCAGTACCAGTATAGCCCTAGGTCAGCCCCAGCATTTT. Amino acid sequence: CASTSIALGQPQHF. The whole variable domain, filled in from reference TRBV19 and TRBJ1-5, reads DGGITQSPKYLFRKEGQNVTLSCEQNLNHDAMYWYRQDPGQGLRLIYYSQIVNDFQKGDIAEGYSVSREKKESFPLTVTSAQKNPTAFYLCASTSIALGQPQHFGDGTRLSIL.

The chain employs TRBV4-2 and TRBJ1-6; tentative D call: TRBD1 (6 bases). Germline values: CDR1 LGHNA, CDR2 YNFKEQ. The ends were cut back, 8 bases at V and 2 bases at J, with 10 bases in the middle. The CDR3 runs 14 residues. CDR3: CASEGGPYNSPLHF. The CDR3 DNA follows: TGTGCCAGCGAAGGGGGACCCTATAATTCACCCCTCCACTTT.

Judged by abundance, this clone is medium-sized. The chain carries TRBV19 and TRBJ1-1; a weak D match, TRBD1 (5 bases). Deletions cut 1 base from V and 4 bases from J, with 22 bases between. This CDR3 region has 18 residues. CDR1 is LNHDA and CDR2 is SQIVND in the germline V gene (reference sequence). This CDR3 is CASSIAEGRLVFRTEAFF. In DNA form, the CDR3 reads TGTGCCAGTAGTATAGCGGAGGGGAGACTAGTATTCCGCACTGAAGCTTTCTTT. Together with reference TRBV19 and TRBJ1-1, the CDR3 gives the full variable domain: DGGITQSPKYLFRKEGQNVTLSCEQNLNHDAMYWYRQDPGQGLRLIYYSQIVNDFQKGDIAEGYSVSREKKESFPLTVTSAQKNPTAFYLCASSIAEGRLVFRTEAFFGQGTRLTVV.